Ten or more counts support the clone carrying this TCR beta chain. Antigen specificity is unknown. These data are taken from a study of human T cells and chemical hapten exposure. Across the study: An area of 2 cm by 2 cm on upper inner arm skin received 2% DPC for sensitization. Study-wide points: Clustering by CDR3 similarity yielded significantly more large clusters from expanded TCRs than controls.

As the library was built, unique molecular identifiers were attached to individual cDNA molecules. In the source study's methods: The median was about 100,000 TCRs per sample, ranging 23,224 to 690,600. TCRdb used MiXCR to reprocess the RACE reads, holding one entry per CDR3 protein. TCRdb's processing, not the authors', yielded these V and J calls. The sample holds under 40,000 distinct CDR3 sequences, around 6.4% seen once. Time point specified: patch test 1, 2 weeks after DPC sensitization. Treatment: therapeutic diphenylcyclopropenone sensitization with weekly scalp DPC. Unfractionated whole blood was the source from which total RNA was extracted. The source is a woman younger than 45 with alopecia areata. Some clones in this sample may be carry-over from other donors' samples. The sample here was whole blood, taken in connection with sensitization to the hapten diphenylcyclopropenone (DPC).

The CDR3 loop reads CASSLTGPPYEQYF. The CDR3 nucleotides read TGTGCCAGCAGCCTGACGGGACCTCCCTACGAGCAGTACTTC. The chain joins TRBV28 to TRBJ2-7, with D possibly being TRBD1 or TRBD2 (5 bases each). Germline CDR1 and CDR2: MDHEN and SYDVKM. Trimming shortened V by 6 bases and J by 2 bases, and 14 bases separated the two germline ends. This CDR3 is 14 amino acids long.